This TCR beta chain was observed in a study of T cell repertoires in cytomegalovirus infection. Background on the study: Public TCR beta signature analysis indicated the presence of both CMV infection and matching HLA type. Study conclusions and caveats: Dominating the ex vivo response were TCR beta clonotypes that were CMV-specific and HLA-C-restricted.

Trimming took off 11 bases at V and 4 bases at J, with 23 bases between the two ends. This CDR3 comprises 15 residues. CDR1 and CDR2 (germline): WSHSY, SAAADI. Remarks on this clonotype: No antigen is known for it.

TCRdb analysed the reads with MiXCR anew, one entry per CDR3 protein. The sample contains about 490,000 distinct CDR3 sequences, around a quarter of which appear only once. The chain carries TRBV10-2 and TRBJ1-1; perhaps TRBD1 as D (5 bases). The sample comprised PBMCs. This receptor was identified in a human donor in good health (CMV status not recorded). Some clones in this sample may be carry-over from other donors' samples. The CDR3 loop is CAGLRQTGSGTEAFF. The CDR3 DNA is TGCGCCGGGCTAAGACAGACCGGCTCAGGCACTGAAGCTTTCTTT.